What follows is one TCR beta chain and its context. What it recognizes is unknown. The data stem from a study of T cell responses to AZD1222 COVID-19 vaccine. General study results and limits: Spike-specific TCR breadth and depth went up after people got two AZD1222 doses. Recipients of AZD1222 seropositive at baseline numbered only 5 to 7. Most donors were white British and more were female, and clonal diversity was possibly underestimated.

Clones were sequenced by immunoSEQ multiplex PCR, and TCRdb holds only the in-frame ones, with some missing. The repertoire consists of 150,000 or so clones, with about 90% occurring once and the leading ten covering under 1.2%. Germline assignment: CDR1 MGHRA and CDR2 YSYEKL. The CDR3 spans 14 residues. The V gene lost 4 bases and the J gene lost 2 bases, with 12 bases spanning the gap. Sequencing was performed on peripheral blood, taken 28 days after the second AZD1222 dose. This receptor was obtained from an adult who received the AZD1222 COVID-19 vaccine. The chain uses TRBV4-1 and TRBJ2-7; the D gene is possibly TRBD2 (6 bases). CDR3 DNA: TGCGCCAGCAGCCGGGAGGAGCGCGCCTACGAGCAGTACTTC. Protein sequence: CASSREERAYEQYF.